This T cell receptor (beta chain) was retrieved from a study of control samples from healthy donors and cancer patients. The method was immunoSEQ multiplex PCR; TCRdb's version includes in-frame clones alone and lacks a portion of them. Of around 90,000 clones listed, more than 70% are singletons. Looked up from germline, CDR1 is GTSNPN and CDR2 is SVGIG (reference sequence). The CDR3 extends over 13 amino acids. With V trimmed by 4 bases and J by 8 bases, 4 bases remained unmatched. Specimen: blood. The TCR originated in a woman in her 40s in good health. This sequence joins TRBV30 and TRBJ1-4; 10 bases are shared with TRBD1. CDR3 nucleotide sequence: TGTGCCTGGAAAGGACAGGGGGAAGAAAAACTGTTTTTT. Protein product: CAWKGQGEEKLFF.